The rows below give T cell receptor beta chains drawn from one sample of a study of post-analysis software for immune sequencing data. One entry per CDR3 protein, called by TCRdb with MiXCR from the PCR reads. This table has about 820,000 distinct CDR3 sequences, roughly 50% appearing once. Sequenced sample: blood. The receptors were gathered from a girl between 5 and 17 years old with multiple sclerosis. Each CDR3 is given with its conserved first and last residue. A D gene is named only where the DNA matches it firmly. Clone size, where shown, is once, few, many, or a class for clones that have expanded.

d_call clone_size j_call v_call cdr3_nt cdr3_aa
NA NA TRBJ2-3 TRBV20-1 TGCAGTGCCCTCCGCACCACAGATACGCAGTATTTT CSALRTTDTQYF
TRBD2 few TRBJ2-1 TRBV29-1 TGCAGCGTTCTTGGGGTGGGACTAGCGGGATACAATGAGCAGTTCTTC CSVLGVGLAGYNEQFF
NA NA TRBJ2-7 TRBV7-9 TGTGCCAGCAGCTTAGCCGGGGCGAGCGCCTACGAGCAGTACTTC CASSLAGASAYEQYF
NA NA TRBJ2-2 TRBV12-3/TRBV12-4 TGTGCCGGACCGGGATCAAACACCGGGGAGCTGTTTTTT CAGPGSNTGELFF
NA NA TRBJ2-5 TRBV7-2 TGTGCCAGCAGCTTAGGTCTATACAAAGAGACCCAGTACTTC CASSLGLYKETQYF
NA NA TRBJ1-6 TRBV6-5 TGTGCCAGCAGTTATGGGGGGATGGATAATTCACCCCTCCACTTT CASSYGGMDNSPLHF
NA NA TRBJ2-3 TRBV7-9 TGTGCCAGCAGCCCAGCAGGACGTGATACGCAGTATTTT CASSPAGRDTQYF
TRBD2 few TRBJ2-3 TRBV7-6 TGTGCCAGCAGTGCCACCGGATGGGGTCTAGCGGGGGGCCAGGGAGATACGCAGTATTTT CASSATGWGLAGGQGDTQYF
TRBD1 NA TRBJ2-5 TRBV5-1 TGCGCCAGCACCACGGACAGGTACCAAGAGACCCAGTACTTC CASTTDRYQETQYF
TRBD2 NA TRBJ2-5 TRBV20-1 TGCAGTGCTTTACTCATAGCGGGGGGACAGACCCAGTACTTC CSALLIAGGQTQYF
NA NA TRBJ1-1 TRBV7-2 TGTGCCAGCAGCCGTCCCCAAGGGGAATGGAGCACTGAAGCTTTCTTT CASSRPQGEWSTEAFF
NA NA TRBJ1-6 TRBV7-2 TGTGCCTGCAGCTTAACGGGGTATAATTCACCCCTCCACTTT CACSLTGYNSPLHF
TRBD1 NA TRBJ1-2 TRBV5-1 TGCGCCAGCAGCACAGCCGGGACAGGGGGCAGAACCCGCTATGGCTACACCTTC CASSTAGTGGRTRYGYTF
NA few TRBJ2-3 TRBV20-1 TGCAGTGCTAGAGATGTGGCCCTCACGGAGGCCCCAGATACGCAGTATTTT CSARDVALTEAPDTQYF
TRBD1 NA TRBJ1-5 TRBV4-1 TGCGCCAGCAGCTCTCCAACAGGGGACTATAGCAATCAGCCCCAGCATTTT CASSSPTGDYSNQPQHF
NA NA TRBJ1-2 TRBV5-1 TGCGCCAGCAGCCTGGGACATGGAGGGGCTAACTATGGCTACACCTTC CASSLGHGGANYGYTF
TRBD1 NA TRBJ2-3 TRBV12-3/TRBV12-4 TGTGCCAGCAGTTTACAGGGGGCTCCGGGCACGCAGTATTTT CASSLQGAPGTQYF
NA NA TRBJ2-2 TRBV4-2 TGTGCCAGCAGCCAAGGACAGGCGAACACCGGGGAGCTGTTTTTT CASSQGQANTGELFF
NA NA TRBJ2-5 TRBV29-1 TGCAGCGTTCATACTCCAGGGAAACAAGAGACCCAGTACTTC CSVHTPGKQETQYF
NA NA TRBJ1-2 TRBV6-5 TGTGCCAGCAGTACCAACAATAGAAACTATGGCTACACCTTC CASSTNNRNYGYTF
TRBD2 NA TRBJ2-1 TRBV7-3 TGTGCCAGCAGCCAGGGACTAGCGGGAGCTGAGCAGTTCTTC CASSQGLAGAEQFF
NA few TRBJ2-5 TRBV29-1 TGCAGCGTTCGTGGAAGACAGGCTGAGACCCAGTACTTC CSVRGRQAETQYF
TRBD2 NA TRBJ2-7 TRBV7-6 TGTGCCAGCAGCTTAGTACTAGCGGGGGGCGGATGGGAGCAGTACTTC CASSLVLAGGGWEQYF
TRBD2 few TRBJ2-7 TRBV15 TGTGCCACCAGCAGTATGCCGGGGGGAAGCTACGAGCAGTACTTC CATSSMPGGSYEQYF
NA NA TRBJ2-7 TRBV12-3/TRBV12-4 TGTGCCAGCAGTGCGCCGGGACATCTTGTCTACGAGCAGTACTTC CASSAPGHLVYEQYF
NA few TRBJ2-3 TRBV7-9 TGTGCCAGCAGCTTAGTCGCCCCATCAGGCGCAGATACGCAGTATTTT CASSLVAPSGADTQYF
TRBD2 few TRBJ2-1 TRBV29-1 TGCAGCGTCTCGGGACTAGCGGGAGCGCATGAGCAGTTCTTC CSVSGLAGAHEQFF
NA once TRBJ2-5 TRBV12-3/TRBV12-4 TGTGCCAGCAGTTTAATCTATTTCCAAGAGACCCAGTACTTC CASSLIYFQETQYF
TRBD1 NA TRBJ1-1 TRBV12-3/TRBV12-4 TGTGCCAGCAGACCTGGTTGGGGACAGGGGCTGGGCACTGAAGCTTTCTTT CASRPGWGQGLGTEAFF
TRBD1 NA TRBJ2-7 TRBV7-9 TGTGCCAGCAGCCAACTACCGGGACAGGGGTCCTACGAGCAGTACTTC CASSQLPGQGSYEQYF
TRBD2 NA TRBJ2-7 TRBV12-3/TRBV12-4 TGTGCCAGCAGTCGCAGACTAGCGGGGGGGCCTTACGAGCAGTACTTC CASSRRLAGGPYEQYF
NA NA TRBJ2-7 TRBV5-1 TGCGCCAGCAGCTCTTCGGGACGGAACTACGAGCAGTACTTC CASSSSGRNYEQYF
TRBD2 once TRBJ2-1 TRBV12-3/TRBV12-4 TGTGCCAGCAGTACACAAAGGGGGGGACTAGCGGATACATCCTACAATGAGCAGTTCTTC CASSTQRGGLADTSYNEQFF
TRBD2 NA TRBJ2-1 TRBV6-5 TGTGCCAGCCGACTAAGCGGGAGATCGTACAATGAGCAGTTCTTC CASRLSGRSYNEQFF
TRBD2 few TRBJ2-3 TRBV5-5 TGTGCCAGCAGTGCCCCCCTAGCGGGGGTTGCGGATACGCAGTATTTT CASSAPLAGVADTQYF
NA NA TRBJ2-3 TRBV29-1 TGCAGCGTAAAGCGGTACCCTAGCACAGATACGCAGTATTTT CSVKRYPSTDTQYF
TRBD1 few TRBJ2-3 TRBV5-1 TGCGCCAGCAGCTTTTCTCACCGGGACAGGGGGAGCGATACGCAGTATTTT CASSFSHRDRGSDTQYF
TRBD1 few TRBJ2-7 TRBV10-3 TGTGCCATCAGCCTGATGGGACAGGGCGACGAGCAGTACTTC CAISLMGQGDEQYF
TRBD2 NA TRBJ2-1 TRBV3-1 TGTGCCAGCAGCCAGGGGACTAGCGGCGGAGAGCAGTTCTTC CASSQGTSGGEQFF
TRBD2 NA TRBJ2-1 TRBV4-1 TGCGCCAGCAGCCAAGATACACTAGCGGGAGGGAGGGACAATGAGCAGTTCTTC CASSQDTLAGGRDNEQFF
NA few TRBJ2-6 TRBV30 TGTGCCTGGACAGGGCTTCCCTCTGGGGCCAACGTCCTGACTTTC CAWTGLPSGANVLTF
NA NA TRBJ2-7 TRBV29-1 TGCAGCGTTGAAGATGCGACAGACTCCTACGAGCAGTACTTC CSVEDATDSYEQYF
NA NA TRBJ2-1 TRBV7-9 TGTGCCAGCAGCTCCTCGCGGTTCTCCTACAATGAGCAGTTCTTC CASSSSRFSYNEQFF
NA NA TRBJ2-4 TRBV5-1 TGCGCCAGCAGCTTGCGGCAGTCCAAAAACATTCAGTACTTC CASSLRQSKNIQYF
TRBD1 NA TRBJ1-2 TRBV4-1 TGCGCCAGCAGCTTACAACCGGGACAGGGGCTTGGCTACACCTTC CASSLQPGQGLGYTF